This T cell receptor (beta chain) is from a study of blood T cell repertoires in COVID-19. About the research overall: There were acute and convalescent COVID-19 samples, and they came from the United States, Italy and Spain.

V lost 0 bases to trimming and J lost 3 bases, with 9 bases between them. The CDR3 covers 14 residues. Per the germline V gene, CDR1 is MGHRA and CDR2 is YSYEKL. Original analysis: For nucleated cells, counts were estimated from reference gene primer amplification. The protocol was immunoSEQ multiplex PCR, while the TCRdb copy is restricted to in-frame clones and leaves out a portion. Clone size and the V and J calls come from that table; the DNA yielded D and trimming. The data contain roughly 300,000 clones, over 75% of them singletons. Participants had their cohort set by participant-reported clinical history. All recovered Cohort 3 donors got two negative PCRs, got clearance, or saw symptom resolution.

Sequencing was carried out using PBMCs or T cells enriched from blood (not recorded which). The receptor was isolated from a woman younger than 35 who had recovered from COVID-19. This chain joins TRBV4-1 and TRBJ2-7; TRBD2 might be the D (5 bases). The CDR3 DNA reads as TGCGCCAGCAGCCAAGAAGGACTGTTCTACGAGCAGTACTTC. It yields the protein CASSQEGLFYEQYF.